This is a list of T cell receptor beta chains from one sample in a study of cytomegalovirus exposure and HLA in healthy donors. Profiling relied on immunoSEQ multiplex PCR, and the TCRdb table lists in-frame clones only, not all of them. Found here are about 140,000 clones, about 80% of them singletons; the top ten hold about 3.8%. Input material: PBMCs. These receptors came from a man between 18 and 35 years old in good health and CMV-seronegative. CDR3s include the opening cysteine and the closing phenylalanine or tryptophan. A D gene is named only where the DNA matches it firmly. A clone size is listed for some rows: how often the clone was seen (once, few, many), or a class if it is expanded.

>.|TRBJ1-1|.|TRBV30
CAWSVLEPEAFF
TGTGCCTGGAGTGTACTCGAACCTGAAGCTTTCTTT
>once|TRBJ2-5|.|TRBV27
CASSYAGLKGTQYF
TGTGCCAGCAGTTACGCGGGGTTGAAGGGGACCCAGTACTTC
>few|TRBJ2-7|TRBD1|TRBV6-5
CASSMGQSYEQYF
TGTGCCAGCAGTATGGGACAGTCCTACGAGCAGTACTTC
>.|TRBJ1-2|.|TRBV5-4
CASGLGWRGGRGYTF
TGTGCCAGCGGACTAGGGTGGCGCGGGGGTCGGGGCTACACCTTC
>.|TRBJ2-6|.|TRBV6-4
CASKDTAGANVLTF
TGTGCCAGCAAAGATACTGCTGGGGCCAACGTCCTGACTTTC
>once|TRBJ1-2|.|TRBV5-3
CARSLASPSYGYTF
TGTGCCAGAAGCTTGGCGAGTCCAAGCTATGGCTACACCTTC
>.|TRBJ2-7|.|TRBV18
CASSSGVNLNEQYF
TGTGCCAGCTCCTCGGGGGTCAATCTGAACGAGCAGTACTTC
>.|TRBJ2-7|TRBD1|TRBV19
CASSITGTGGYEQYF
TGTGCCAGTAGTATAACCGGGACAGGGGGATACGAGCAGTACTTC
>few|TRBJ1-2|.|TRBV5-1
CASSLGQGIPYGYTF
TGCGCCAGCAGCTTGGGGCAGGGAATCCCCTATGGCTACACCTTC
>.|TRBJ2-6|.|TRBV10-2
CASSGGDSGANVLTF
TGCGCCAGCAGTGGGGGCGACTCTGGGGCCAACGTCCTGACTTTC
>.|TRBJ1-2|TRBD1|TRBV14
CASSQKSDRGPNGYTF
TGTGCCAGCAGCCAAAAGTCCGACAGGGGGCCGAATGGCTACACCTTC
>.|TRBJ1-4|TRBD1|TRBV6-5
CASRPEDRDNEKLFF
TGTGCCAGCAGACCCGAGGACAGGGACAATGAAAAACTGTTTTTT
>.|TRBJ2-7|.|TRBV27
CASSWTESYEQYF
TGTGCCAGCAGCTGGACAGAGTCCTACGAGCAGTACTTC
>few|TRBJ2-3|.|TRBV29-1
CSVPMEGGSTDTQYF
TGCAGCGTACCTATGGAGGGCGGGAGCACAGATACGCAGTATTTT
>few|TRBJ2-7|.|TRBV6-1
CASSEEVWSGGSYEQYF
TGTGCCAGCAGTGAAGAGGTATGGTCAGGAGGATCCTACGAGCAGTACTTC
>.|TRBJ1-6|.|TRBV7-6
CASSLAGGNYNSPLHF
TGTGCCAGCAGCTTAGCCGGGGGAAACTATAATTCCCCCCTCCACTTT
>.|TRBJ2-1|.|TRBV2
CASSNLASYNEQFF
TGTGCCAGCTCTAATCTAGCCTCCTACAATGAGCAGTTCTTC
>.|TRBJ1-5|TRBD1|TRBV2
CASRGQGHQPQHF
TGTGCCAGCAGGGGACAGGGCCATCAGCCCCAGCATTTT
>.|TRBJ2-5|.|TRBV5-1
CASSWGGTGHQETQYF
TGCGCCAGCAGCTGGGGGGGTACAGGGCACCAAGAGACCCAGTACTTC
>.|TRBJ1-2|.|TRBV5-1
CASSLDEGDYGYTF
TGCGCCAGCAGCTTGGATGAGGGAGACTATGGCTACACCTTC
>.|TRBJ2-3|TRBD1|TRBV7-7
CASSSERGTGDTDTQYF
TGTGCCAGCAGCTCAGAGAGGGGGACAGGGGATACAGATACGCAGTATTTT
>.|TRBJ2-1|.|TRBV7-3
CASSYTEGYNEQFF
TGTGCCAGCAGCTATACGGAGGGGTACAATGAGCAGTTCTTC
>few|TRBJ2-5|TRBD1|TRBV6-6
CASSLHRGGETQYF
TGTGCCAGCAGTTTACACAGGGGCGGAGAGACCCAGTACTTC
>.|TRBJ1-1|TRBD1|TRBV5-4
CAIGGTGGYTEAFF
TGTGCCATCGGAGGGACAGGGGGATACACTGAAGCTTTCTTT
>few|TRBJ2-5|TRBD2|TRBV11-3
CASSSADVILAGDQETQYF
TGTGCCAGCAGCTCGGCCGATGTTATACTAGCGGGGGACCAAGAGACCCAGTACTTC
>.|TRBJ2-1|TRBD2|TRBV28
CASSLLRLAGSFNEQFF
TGTGCCAGCAGTTTACTCCGACTAGCGGGATCTTTCAATGAGCAGTTCTTC
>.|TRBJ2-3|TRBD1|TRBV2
CATRRDRGTDTQYF
TGTGCCACTCGTCGGGACAGGGGCACAGATACGCAGTATTTT
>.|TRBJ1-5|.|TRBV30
CAWSAQGGQPQHF
TGTGCCTGGAGTGCACAGGGCGGGCAGCCCCAGCATTTT
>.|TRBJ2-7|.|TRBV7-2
CASSLAAGEFQYF
TGTGCCAGCAGCTTAGCAGCGGGTGAATTCCAGTACTTC
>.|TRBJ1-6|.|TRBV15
CATSRSPNSPLHF
TGTGCCACCAGCAGAAGCCCAAATTCACCCCTCCACTTT
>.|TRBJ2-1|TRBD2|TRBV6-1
CASSGSGGEPGYRPWEQFF
TGTGCCAGCAGTGGGAGCGGGGGGGAGCCGGGGTACCGCCCATGGGAGCAGTTCTTC
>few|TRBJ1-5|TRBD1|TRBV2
CASSARDRLTPQHF
TGTGCCAGCAGTGCCCGGGACAGGTTGACGCCCCAGCATTTT
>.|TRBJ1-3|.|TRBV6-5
CASSNSGNTIYF
TGTGCCAGCAGCAACTCTGGAAACACCATATATTTT
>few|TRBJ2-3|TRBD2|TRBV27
CASSMPTSGVTDTQYF
TGTGCCAGCAGTATGCCGACTAGCGGGGTTACAGATACGCAGTATTTT
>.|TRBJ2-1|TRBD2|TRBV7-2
CASSLGPSGGRDEQFF
TGTGCCAGCAGCTTAGGGCCTAGCGGCGGTAGGGATGAGCAGTTCTTC
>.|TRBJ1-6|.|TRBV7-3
CASSAGAGNSPLHF
TGTGCCAGCAGTGCGGGGGCCGGGAATTCACCCCTCCACTTT
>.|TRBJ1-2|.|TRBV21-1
CASSKELNYGYTF
TGTGCCAGCAGCAAGGAGCTTAACTATGGCTACACCTTC
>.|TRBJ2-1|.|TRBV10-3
CAISDAGSYNEQFF
TGTGCCATCAGTGACGCAGGGTCCTACAATGAGCAGTTCTTC
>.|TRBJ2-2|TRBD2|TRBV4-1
CASRLSGLAENTGELFF
TGCGCCAGTAGACTATCCGGGCTAGCGGAGAACACCGGGGAGCTGTTTTTT
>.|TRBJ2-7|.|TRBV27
CASSLGDKAYEQYF
TGTGCCAGCAGTTTAGGCGACAAAGCCTACGAGCAGTACTTC
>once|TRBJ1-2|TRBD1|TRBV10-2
CASSWDRGLQYGYTF
TGCGCCAGCAGTTGGGACAGGGGGTTACAATATGGCTACACCTTC
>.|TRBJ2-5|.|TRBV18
CASSLRTRYQETQYF
TGTGCCAGCTCACTCAGGACAAGGTACCAAGAGACCCAGTACTTC
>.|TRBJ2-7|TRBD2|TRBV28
CASRPSGTPYEQYF
TGTGCCAGCAGGCCTAGCGGGACCCCCTACGAGCAGTACTTC
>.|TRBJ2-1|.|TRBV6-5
CASRLTRGEQFF
TGTGCCAGCAGATTGACTAGGGGTGAGCAGTTCTTC
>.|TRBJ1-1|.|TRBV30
CAWSTGFGKPEAFF
TGTGCCTGGAGTACAGGTTTCGGTAAGCCTGAAGCTTTCTTT
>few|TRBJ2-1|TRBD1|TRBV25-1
CASSALTGVNEQFF
TGTGCCAGCAGTGCCTTGACAGGGGTAAATGAGCAGTTCTTC
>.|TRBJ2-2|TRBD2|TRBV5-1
CASSFGLAGVGELFF
TGCGCCAGCAGCTTTGGACTAGCGGGAGTCGGGGAGCTGTTTTTT
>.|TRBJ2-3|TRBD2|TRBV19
CASSILLAGGPDTQYF
TGTGCCAGTAGTATATTGCTAGCGGGAGGGCCAGATACGCAGTATTTT
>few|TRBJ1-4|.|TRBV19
CASSIDTGQSLKLFF
TGTGCCAGTAGTATAGATACCGGACAGTCGCTAAAACTGTTTTTT
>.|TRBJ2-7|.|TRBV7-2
CASSTLTGTEQYF
TGTGCCAGCAGCACCCTAACAGGGACCGAGCAGTACTTC
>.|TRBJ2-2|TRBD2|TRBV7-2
CASSKTGTTFTGELFF
TGTGCCAGCAGCAAGACCGGGACTACGTTCACCGGGGAGCTGTTTTTT
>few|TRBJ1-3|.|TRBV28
CASSSDRFFSGNTIYF
TGTGCCAGCAGTTCCGACAGGTTTTTCTCTGGAAACACCATATATTTT
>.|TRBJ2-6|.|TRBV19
CASSSGQQISGANVLTF
TGTGCCAGTAGTTCGGGACAACAGATCTCTGGGGCCAACGTCCTGACTTTC
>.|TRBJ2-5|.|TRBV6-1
CASSEIGGWETQYF
TGTGCCAGCAGTGAGATTGGAGGTTGGGAGACCCAGTACTTC
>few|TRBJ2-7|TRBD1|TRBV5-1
CASSLAEGTGGGEQYF
TGCGCCAGCAGCTTGGCCGAGGGGACAGGGGGGGGCGAGCAGTACTTC
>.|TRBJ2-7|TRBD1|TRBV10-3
CAISEAPGQGRNEQYF
TGTGCCATCAGTGAGGCACCGGGACAGGGGAGAAACGAGCAGTACTTC
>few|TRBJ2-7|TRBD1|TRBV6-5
CASSYSWQGASTEQYF
TGTGCCAGCAGTTACTCGTGGCAGGGGGCGAGTACCGAGCAGTACTTC
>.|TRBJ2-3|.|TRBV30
CAWSRYLGGGTDTQYF
TGTGCCTGGAGTCGATACCTAGGGGGGGGCACAGATACGCAGTATTTT